The 29 T cell receptor beta chains given below trace back to one sample, sequenced in a study of blood T cell repertoires in COVID-19. The assay was immunoSEQ multiplex PCR, and TCRdb's table has in-frame clones only and misses some. The sample records some 110,000 clones, about nine tenths being singletons. The specimen sequenced was peripheral blood. These receptors were obtained from a man between 40 and 49 years old with acute or convalescent COVID-19.

The chain joins TRBV5-1 to TRBJ1-1; 9 bases are shared with TRBD1. Germline values: CDR1 SGHRS, CDR2 YFSETQ. V lost 4 bases and J lost 6; bases outside the gene matches: 4. This CDR3 is built from 13 residues. In nucleotides, the CDR3 is TGCGCCAGCAGCCCGGACAGGGGCGCTGAAGCTTTCTTT. This codes for CASSPDRGAEAFF.

This clone was seen only a few times. This rearrangement joins TRBV9 to TRBJ1-6, with D maybe TRBD1 (6 bases). The germline gives CDR1 SGDLS, CDR2 YYNGEE. The CDR3 sequence is 15 residues long. V lost 3 bases and J 1 base, leaving 8 bases between the germline ends. This chain's CDR3 is CASSEGVSYNSPLHF. Written as DNA, the CDR3 is TGTGCCAGCAGCGAGGGGGTATCCTATAATTCACCCCTCCACTTT.

CDR3 nucleotide sequence: TGTGCCAGCAGCGTACCACAGGGAGCTCGCTATGGCTACACCTTC. It yields the protein CASSVPQGARYGYTF. V gene TRBV7-2 combines with J gene TRBJ1-2, with a tentative D call TRBD1 (6 bases). This CDR3 contains 15 residues. Looked up from germline, CDR1 is SGHTA and CDR2 is FQGNSA. With 5 bases removed from V and 4 bases from J, the gap between germline ends came to 17 bases.

This clone has more than one count but fewer than ten. The rearrangement joins TRBV7-2 to TRBJ1-5; D gene uncertain. The CDR3 length is 15 residues. Germline CDR1 reads SGHTA; CDR2 reads FQGNSA. Trimming left V 0 bases short and J 6 bases short, with 12 bases between. CDR3 coding DNA: TGTGCCAGCAGCTTAGCAGGGTCTGAGGGTCAGCCCCAGCATTTT. As protein: CASSLAGSEGQPQHF.

This CDR3 reads CASSIVRQGGEKLFF. CDR3 sequence (DNA): TGTGCCAGTAGTATAGTACGCCAGGGAGGCGAAAAACTGTTTTTT. The chain joins TRBV19 to TRBJ1-4; a possible D gene is TRBD1 (5 bases). The length of the CDR3 is 15 residues. Between the trimmed V and J ends, which lost 1 base and 8 bases, there was a span of 14 bases. Per the germline V gene, CDR1 is LNHDA and CDR2 is SQIVND (reference sequence).

This clone showed up just once. The chain couples TRBV6-5 to TRBJ2-5, with 10 positions matching TRBD2. Germline CDR1 is MNHEY and CDR2 is SVGAGI. The CDR3 has 15 residues. The trim removed 6 bases at V and 2 bases at J, leaving 6 bases unmatched. The CDR3 coding sequence is TGTGCCAGCAGCACTAGCGGGGATGAGCAAGAGACCCAGTACTTC. Translated: CASSTSGDEQETQYF.

This clone was seen only a few times. The rearrangement links TRBV6-2 or TRBV6-3 to TRBJ1-5; no reliable D call. CDR3 size: 15 residues. The V and J ends lost 5 bases and 5 bases respectively, with 16 bases between them. CDR1 is MNHEY and CDR2 is SVGEGT in the germline V gene. The CDR3 spells CASSPGKLQDQPQHF. The CDR3 bases are TGTGCCAGCAGTCCGGGTAAACTACAAGATCAGCCCCAGCATTTT.

The chain recombines TRBV6-6 with TRBJ2-2, with 7 bases identical to TRBD1. The V segment lost 4 bases and the J segment 8 bases; nucleotides outside the gene matches: 7. Per the germline V gene, CDR1 is MNHNY and CDR2 is SVGAGI (reference sequence). This CDR3 contains 14 residues. This CDR3 reads CASSLNRGSGELFF. The CDR3 DNA follows: TGTGCCAGCAGTTTAAACAGGGGTTCTGGGGAGCTGTTTTTT.

This rearrangement joins TRBV7-2 to TRBJ2-1, with D possibly being TRBD1 (5 bases). The length of the CDR3 is 15 residues. CDR1 and CDR2 from the germline V gene are SGHTA and FQGNSA. Trimming left V 1 base short and J 2 bases short, with 9 bases between. The CDR3, as DNA: TGTGCCAGCAGCTTAGAAAGGGGTCCCTACAATGAGCAGTTCTTC. Translation: CASSLERGPYNEQFF.

The CDR3 region has the DNA TGTGCCAGCAGCTTGCCGATAGCGGGGGGGCTCGGTGAGCAGTTCTTC. Protein sequence: CASSLPIAGGLGEQFF. The gene calls are TRBV5-4 and TRBJ2-1, with 11 nucleotides matching TRBD2. V lost 1 base and J lost 9; bases outside the gene matches: 9. Germline V gene data show CDR1 as SGHNT and CDR2 as YYREEE (reference sequence). This CDR3 spans 16 amino acids. The full variable domain, in which reference TRBV5-4 and TRBJ2-1 provide the parts outside the CDR3, is ETGVTQSPTHLIKTRGQQVTLRCSSQSGHNTVSWYQQALGQGPQFIFQYYREEENGRGNFPPRFSGLQFPNYSSELNVNALELDDSALYLCASSLPIAGGLGEQFFGPGTRLTVL.

The chain couples TRBV9 to TRBJ2-7; TRBD1 matches 7 bases. V lost 4 bases and J lost 4; bases outside the gene matches: 8. The CDR3 consists of 14 residues. Germline CDR1 reads SGDLS; CDR2 reads YYNGEE. CDR3: CASSPRDREYEQYF. In nucleotides, the CDR3 is TGTGCCAGCAGCCCCCGGGACAGAGAGTACGAGCAGTACTTC.

The CDR3 sequence: CASSYLPNQPQHF. The CDR3 DNA is TGTGCCAGCAGTTACCTACCTAATCAGCCCCAGCATTTT. V and J are TRBV6-5 and TRBJ1-5, with D unclear. CDR3 size: 13 residues. V dropped 2 bases and J dropped 4 bases, with 6 bases sitting between them. In germline, CDR1 is MNHEY, CDR2 SVGAGI.

This clone was seen just once. The V and J genes are TRBV19 and TRBJ1-5, with D perhaps matching TRBD1 (6 bases). V gave up 3 bases and J gave up 2 bases, with 11 bases separating them. Germline lookup yields CDR1 LNHDA and CDR2 SQIVND (reference sequence). This CDR3 is built from 15 residues. The CDR3 region is CASSIFGGGNQPQHF. The CDR3, as DNA: TGTGCCAGTAGTATTTTTGGGGGCGGCAATCAGCCCCAGCATTTT.

The chain couples TRBV5-4 to TRBJ1-6; 8 nucleotides agree with TRBD1. Germline V gives CDR1 SGHNT, CDR2 YYREEE (reference sequence). The CDR3 has 15 residues. With 4 bases clipped from V and 4 bases from J, the junction kept 4 bases outside the gene matches. The CDR3, as DNA: TGTGCCAGCAGCGAGGACAGGGAGTATAATTCACCCCTCCACTTT. Translating gives CASSEDREYNSPLHF.

The chain joins TRBV18 to TRBJ1-2, with 7 bases identical to TRBD1. CDR1 is KGHSH and CDR2 is LQKENI in the germline V gene. V gave up 5 bases and J gave up 5 bases; unmatched junction bases: 26. The CDR3 covers 20 residues. This chain's CDR3 is CASSSRTPGQRLGVRYGYTF. The CDR3 region has the DNA TGTGCCAGCTCATCAAGAACCCCGGGACAGCGTCTCGGCGTGAGATATGGCTACACCTTC.

This chain links TRBV27 with TRBJ2-7, with a possible D match to TRBD1 (5 bases). V lost 1 base to trimming and J lost 3 bases, with 7 bases between them. The CDR3 contains 13 residues. Germline CDR1 and CDR2: MNHEY and SMNVEV (reference sequence). The CDR3 DNA is TGTGCCAGCAGTTTATACAGGAACTACGAGCAGTACTTC. This codes for CASSLYRNYEQYF.

The rearrangement uses TRBV5-6 and TRBJ1-5; D gene ambiguous. Between the trimmed V and J ends, which lost 3 bases and 1 base, there was a span of 8 bases. The CDR3 has 14 amino acids. Germline V gene lookup returns CDR1 SGHDT and CDR2 YYEEEE. The CDR3: CASSSGRSNQPQHF. DNA for the CDR3: TGTGCCAGCAGCTCGGGTAGGAGCAATCAGCCCCAGCATTTT.

This clone was counted once. J is TRBJ1-3 and V is TRBV19; D might be TRBD1 (5 bases). Germline lookup yields CDR1 LNHDA and CDR2 SQIVND (reference sequence). The CDR3 sequence is 14 residues long. Trimming shortened V by 5 bases and J by 8 bases, and 16 bases separated the two germline ends. The CDR3 DNA reads TGTGCCAGTAGTTCTAGACAGATTTCGGACACCATATATTTT. It encodes CASSSRQISDTIYF.

The chain links TRBV13 to TRBJ2-5; 9 bases fit TRBD1. The V gene's germline CDR1 is PRHDT and CDR2 FYEKMQ (reference sequence). The CDR3 has 14 residues. Trimming at V came to 4 bases and at J to 3 bases, leaving 3 bases not matched to a gene. CDR3 sequence (DNA): TGTGCCAGCAGCTCCTGGACAGGGGAAGAGACCCAGTACTTC. Translated, it gives CASSSWTGEETQYF.

This clone was picked up one time. V is TRBV5-1 and J is TRBJ1-1; no clear D. V lost 6 bases, J lost 0 bases, and 9 bases lay in between. There are 13 residues in the CDR3. Germline CDR1 is SGHRS and CDR2 is YFSETQ. CDR3 loop: CASKLMVNTEAFF. The DNA of the CDR3 is TGCGCCAGCAAGCTTATGGTGAACACTGAAGCTTTCTTT.

The chain carries TRBV5-6 and TRBJ2-1; D remains ambiguous. This CDR3 is 15 amino acids long. The V end was cut by 0 bases, the J end by 6 bases, with 13 bases between. From germline, CDR1 is SGHDT and CDR2 YYEEEE. Here the CDR3 reads CASSLAHVAGNEQFF. In nucleotides, the CDR3 is TGTGCCAGCAGCTTGGCTCACGTAGCTGGCAATGAGCAGTTCTTC.

As regards this clone: Its ends do not fully match the called genes, so a read error is possible. This chain connects TRBV7-7 to TRBJ2-2, with 9 bases lining up with TRBD2. The V gene's germline CDR1 is SSHAT and CDR2 FNYEAQ (reference sequence). The CDR3 runs 15 residues. CDR3 loop: CASKRAGGGTGELFF. CDR3 sequence (DNA): TGTGCTAGCAAAAGAGCGGGGGGAGGCACCGGGGAGCTGTTTTTT.

This clone has more than one count but fewer than ten. The chain joins TRBV7-2 to TRBJ2-7, with 10 bases fitting TRBD2. Trimming at V came to 5 bases and at J to 1 base, leaving 5 bases not matched to a gene. Per germline, CDR1 SGHTA and CDR2 FQGNSA. The CDR3 is 15 residues long. CDR3 residues: CASSPRLAGSYEQYF. The CDR3 nucleotides read TGTGCCAGCAGCCCCAGACTAGCGGGTTCCTACGAGCAGTACTTC.

This clone showed up many times. V is TRBV6-1 and J is TRBJ1-6; D is undetermined. V lost 3 bases to trimming and J lost 9 bases, with 6 bases between them. The CDR3 runs 12 residues. CDR1 MNHNS and CDR2 SASEGT come from the germline V gene. The CDR3, as DNA: TGTGCCAGCAGTGATGAGGGTTCACCCCTCCACTTT. This translates into CASSDEGSPLHF.

The chain joins TRBV7-9 to TRBJ2-7, with no clear D. This CDR3 spans 13 amino acids. The germline V and J ends were trimmed by 6 bases and 6 bases, with 15 bases remaining between them. Germline values: CDR1 SEHNR, CDR2 FQNEAQ (reference sequence). CDR3 nucleotides: TGTGCCAGCAGTCCCCCGGCAGGAACCGAGCAGTACTTC. Translation gives CASSPPAGTEQYF. Using reference TRBV7-9 and TRBJ2-7 for the parts outside the CDR3, the full variable domain is DTGVSQNPRHKITKRGQNVTFRCDPISEHNRLYWYRQTLGQGPEFLTYFQNEAQLEKSRLLSDRFSAERPKGSFSTLEIQRTEQGDSAMYLCASSPPAGTEQYFGPGTRLTVT.

The chain uses TRBV7-2 and TRBJ1-2, with unresolved D. V was trimmed by 2 bases and J by 4 bases, leaving 14 bases between them. The CDR3 contains 15 residues. Germline V gene lookup returns CDR1 SGHTA and CDR2 FQGNSA. The chain's CDR3 is CASSLNTDNFYGYTF. In nucleotides, the CDR3 is TGTGCCAGCAGCTTAAACACAGACAACTTCTATGGCTACACCTTC.

The J gene is TRBJ2-7, the V gene TRBV9, with TRBD1 identical over 8 bases. The CDR3 has 14 amino acids. Trimming took 5 bases from V and 6 from J; bases not matched to a gene: 10. Germline V gene lookup returns CDR1 SGDLS and CDR2 YYNGEE. The CDR3 DNA is TGTGCCAGCAGTCTTTCCGGGACAGGATCCGAGCAGTACTTC. Amino acids: CASSLSGTGSEQYF.

This chain joins TRBV27 and TRBJ1-4, with TRBD1 matching 10 bases. The CDR3 is made up of 18 amino acids. The germline gives CDR1 MNHEY, CDR2 SMNVEV (reference sequence). With V trimmed by 8 bases and J by 0 bases, 12 bases remained unmatched. CDR3 protein: CASRWTGGAFATNEKLFF. The CDR3 DNA sequence: TGTGCCAGCCGTTGGACAGGGGGGGCCTTTGCAACTAATGAAAAACTGTTTTTT.

This clone was seen a single time. This rearrangement joins TRBV9 to TRBJ1-1; no reliable D call. Germline V gene data show CDR1 as SGDLS and CDR2 as YYNGEE. The CDR3 runs 15 residues. V was trimmed by 0 bases and J by 4 bases, leaving 13 bases between them. The DNA for the CDR3 is TGTGCCAGCAGCGTAGGAGGGCCTGGGCCCACTGAAGCTTTCTTT. This gives the protein CASSVGGPGPTEAFF.